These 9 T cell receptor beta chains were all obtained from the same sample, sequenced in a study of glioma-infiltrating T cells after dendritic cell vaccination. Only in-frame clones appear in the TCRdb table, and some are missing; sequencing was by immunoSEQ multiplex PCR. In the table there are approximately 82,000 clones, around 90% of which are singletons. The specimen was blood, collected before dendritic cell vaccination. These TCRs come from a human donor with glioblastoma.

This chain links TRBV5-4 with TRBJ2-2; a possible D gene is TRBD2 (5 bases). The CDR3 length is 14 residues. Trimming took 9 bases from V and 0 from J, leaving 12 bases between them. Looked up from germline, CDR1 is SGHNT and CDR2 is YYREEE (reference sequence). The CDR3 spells CATPDSSNTGELFF. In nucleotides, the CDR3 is TGTGCCACTCCGGACTCCTCGAACACCGGGGAGCTGTTTTTT.

The CDR3 DNA reads as TGTGCCAGTAGTCCCGTAATGGAGTTTACTAGCACAGATACGCAGTATTTT. Translation gives CASSPVMEFTSTDTQYF. This chain connects TRBV19 to TRBJ2-3; D is ambiguous. The CDR3 sequence is 17 residues long. Trimming stripped 5 bases from V and 0 bases from J, with 18 bases between. Germline CDR1 reads LNHDA; CDR2 reads SQIVND (reference sequence).

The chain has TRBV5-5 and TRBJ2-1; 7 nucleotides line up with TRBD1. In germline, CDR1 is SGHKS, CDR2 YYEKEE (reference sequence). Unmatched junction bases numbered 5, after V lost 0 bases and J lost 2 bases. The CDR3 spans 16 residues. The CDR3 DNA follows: TGTGCCAGCAGCTTGGCGACAGGGTTTACCTACAATGAGCAGTTCTTC. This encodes CASSLATGFTYNEQFF.

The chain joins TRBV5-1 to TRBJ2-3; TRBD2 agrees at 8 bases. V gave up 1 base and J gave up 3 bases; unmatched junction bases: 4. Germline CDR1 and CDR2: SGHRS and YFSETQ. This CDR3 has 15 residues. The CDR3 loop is CASSLTSGGTDTQYF. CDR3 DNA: TGCGCCAGCAGCTTGACTAGCGGAGGAACAGATACGCAGTATTTT.

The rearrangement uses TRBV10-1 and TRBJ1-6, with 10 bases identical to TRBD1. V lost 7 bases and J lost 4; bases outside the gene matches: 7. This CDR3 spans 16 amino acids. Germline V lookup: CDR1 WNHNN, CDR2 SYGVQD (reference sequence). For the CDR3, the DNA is TGCGCCAGCACCGACAGGGGGCGGACATATAATTCACCCCTCCACTTT. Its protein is CASTDRGRTYNSPLHF.

CDR3 in DNA: TGCGCCAGCAGCCAATCTAACTATGGCTACACCTTC. It specifies CASSQSNYGYTF. The V gene is TRBV5-1, the J gene TRBJ1-2; D gene ambiguous. Germline CDR1 reads SGHRS; CDR2 reads YFSETQ. Deletions cut 4 bases from V and 0 bases from J, with 4 bases between. The CDR3 is made up of 12 amino acids.

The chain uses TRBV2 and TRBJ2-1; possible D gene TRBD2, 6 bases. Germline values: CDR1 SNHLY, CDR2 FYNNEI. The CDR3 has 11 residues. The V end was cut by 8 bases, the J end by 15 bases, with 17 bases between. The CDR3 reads CASGGSKVPFF. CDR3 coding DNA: TGTGCCAGCGGAGGGTCAAAGGTCCCGTTCTTC. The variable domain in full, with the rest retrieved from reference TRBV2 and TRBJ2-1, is EPEVTQTPSHQVTQMGQEVILRCVPISNHLYFYWYRQILGQKVEFLVSFYNNEISEKSEIFDDQFSVERPDGSNFTLKIRSTKLEDSAMYFCASGGSKVPFFGPGTRLTVL.

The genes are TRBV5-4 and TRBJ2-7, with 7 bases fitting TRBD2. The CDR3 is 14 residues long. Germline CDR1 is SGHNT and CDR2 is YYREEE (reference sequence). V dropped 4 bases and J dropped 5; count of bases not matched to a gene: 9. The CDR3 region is CASSPQWAGDEQYF. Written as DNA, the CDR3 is TGTGCCAGCAGCCCACAGTGGGCGGGGGACGAGCAGTACTTC.

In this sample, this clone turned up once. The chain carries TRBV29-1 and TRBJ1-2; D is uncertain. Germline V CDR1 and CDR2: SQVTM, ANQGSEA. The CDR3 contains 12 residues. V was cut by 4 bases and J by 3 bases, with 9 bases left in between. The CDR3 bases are TGCAGCGTTGCCTCCGGGGACTATGGCTACACCTTC. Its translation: CSVASGDYGYTF.